This T cell receptor (beta chain) stems from a study of blood T cell repertoires in COVID-19. The overall study: Nucleic acid was either cDNA or gDNA, and it came from T cells, B-cell-depleted T cells, or PBMCs.

In the source study's methods: How many nucleated cells were present was estimated from reference gene primer amplification. The data were produced by immunoSEQ multiplex PCR, yet TCRdb's version contains in-frame clones alone and is incomplete. V and J calls and clone size follow that table, whereas D and trimming were derived from the DNA. The repertoire holds 130,000 to 150,000 clones, about 80% seen once, with approximately 3.5% in the top ten. This receptor was obtained from a man between 65 and 85 years old who had recovered from COVID-19. Sequenced sample: peripheral blood.

The CDR3 DNA reads TGTGCCAGCAGCGGACAGGGGTATTCACCCCTCCACTTT. Its protein is CASSGQGYSPLHF. The chain recombines TRBV9 with TRBJ1-6; 8 bases are shared with TRBD1. After removal of 3 bases from V and 8 bases from J, the junction contained 1 base not matched to a gene. Germline V lookup: CDR1 SGDLS, CDR2 YYNGEE. The CDR3 has 13 residues.